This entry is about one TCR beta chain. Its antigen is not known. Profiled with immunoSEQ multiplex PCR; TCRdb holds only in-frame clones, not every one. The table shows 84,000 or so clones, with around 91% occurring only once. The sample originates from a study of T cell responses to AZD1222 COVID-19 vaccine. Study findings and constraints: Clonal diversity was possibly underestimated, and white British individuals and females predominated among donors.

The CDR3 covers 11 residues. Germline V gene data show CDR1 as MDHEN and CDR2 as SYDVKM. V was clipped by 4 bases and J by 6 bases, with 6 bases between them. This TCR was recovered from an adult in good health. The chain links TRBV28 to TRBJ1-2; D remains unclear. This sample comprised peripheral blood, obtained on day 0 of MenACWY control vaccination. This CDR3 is CASSYGDGYTF. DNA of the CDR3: TGTGCCAGCAGTTATGGGGATGGCTACACCTTC.